This TCR beta chain was captured in a study of blood T cell repertoires in COVID-19. Authors' methods: Amplification from reference gene primers served as the basis for estimated nucleated cell counts. Here immunoSEQ multiplex PCR was the method, and the copy in TCRdb shows in-frame clones only, minus some. V and J calls and clone size are given by that table; D and trimming were obtained from the DNA. The sample contains over 250,000 clones, around 86% of which appear only once. This CDR3 is built from 15 residues. CDR1 is MDHEN, CDR2 SYDVKM, per germline. Trimming cost V 3 bases and J 7 bases, with 13 bases left between them.

The clonotype was recovered from a human donor in a cohort sampled during active COVID-19. The chain is built from TRBV28 and TRBJ1-6; D gene unclear. The specimen sequenced was peripheral blood. Written as DNA, the CDR3 is TGTGCCAGCAGTTTCCCGAATTCGGGGAATTCACCCCTCCACTTT. Its translation is CASSFPNSGNSPLHF.